These 12 T cell receptor beta chains were all obtained from the same sample, sequenced in a study of cytomegalovirus exposure and HLA in healthy donors. It was with 60 Vbeta and 13 Jbeta primers that the PCR ran. The data were produced by immunoSEQ multiplex PCR, yet TCRdb's version contains in-frame clones alone and is incomplete. Among 100,000 to 150,000 clones listed, roughly 18% were seen once. Specimen: PBMCs. These receptors were obtained from a female donor in good health and CMV-seropositive.

J is TRBJ2-1 and V is TRBV5-1; TRBD2 agrees at 14 bases. This CDR3 contains 15 residues. The junction had 3 bases not matched to a gene; V was cut back by 4 bases and J by 6 bases. The germline V gene encodes CDR1 SGHRS and CDR2 YFSETQ. The CDR3 reads CASSKGLAGGNEQFF. The CDR3 nucleotides are TGCGCCAGCAGCAAAGGACTAGCGGGAGGCAATGAGCAGTTCTTC. Full variable domain (outside the CDR3, taken from reference TRBV5-1 and TRBJ2-1): KAGVTQTPRYLIKTRGQQVTLSCSPISGHRSVSWYQQTPGQGLQFLFEYFSETQRNKGNFPGRFSGRQFSNSRSEMNVSTLELGDSALYLCASSKGLAGGNEQFFGPGTRLTVL.

V is TRBV9 and J is TRBJ1-4, with D possibly being TRBD1 (5 bases). CDR1 SGDLS and CDR2 YYNGEE come from the germline V gene. The CDR3 is 16 amino acids. V was trimmed by 0 bases and J by 7 bases, leaving 16 bases between them. For the CDR3, the DNA is TGTGCCAGCAGCGTAGCTTTCGGGGGGAGTGGTGAAAAACTGTTTTTT. This gives the protein CASSVAFGGSGEKLFF.

This clone appeared a few times. The chain couples TRBV19 to TRBJ2-6; tentatively, D is TRBD1 (5 bases). The germline CDR1 and CDR2 sequences are LNHDA and SQIVND (reference sequence). Trimming shortened V by 1 base and J by 3 bases, and 16 bases separated the two germline ends. The length of the CDR3 is 18 residues. CDR3 region: CASSIALGRERGANVLTF. In DNA, the CDR3 is TGTGCCAGTAGTATAGCCCTTGGCAGGGAACGTGGGGCCAACGTCCTGACTTTC.

This clone showed up just a few times. The junction and the germline gene differ at one end; a read error may be behind it. This sequence joins TRBV7-7 and TRBJ1-4, with D perhaps matching TRBD1 (5 bases). Germline CDR1 SSHAT, CDR2 FNYEAQ (reference sequence). The CDR3 spans 14 residues. The CDR3 DNA sequence: TGTGCTAGCAGCCCCGCGGGGACGAATGAAAAACTGTTTTTT. Translation gives CASSPAGTNEKLFF.

This clone was seen only a few times. V usage is TRBV4-3 and J usage is TRBJ2-5; 12 nucleotides match TRBD2. CDR3 length equals 15 residues. Germline-derived CDR1 and CDR2 are LGHNA and YSLEER. V shed 4 bases, J shed 4 bases, and the junction held 4 bases outside the gene matches. The CDR3 region is CASSPLLAGGETQYF. The CDR3 coding sequence is TGCGCCAGCAGCCCACTACTAGCGGGAGGAGAGACCCAGTACTTC.

This clone was seen a few times. The CDR3, as DNA: TGTGCCACCAGCAGAATCCGGAGCGGCTACACCTTC. Translating gives CATSRIRSGYTF. This chain joins TRBV15 and TRBJ1-2; D is unclear. The CDR3 contains 12 residues. Germline CDR1 and CDR2: LNHNV and YYDKDF (reference sequence). Trimming cost V 2 bases and J 8 bases, with 9 bases left between them.

This clone has more than one count but fewer than ten. This chain links TRBV10-2 with TRBJ2-5, with 8 positions matching TRBD1. Germline lookup yields CDR1 WSHSY and CDR2 SAAADI. This CDR3 contains 14 residues. The J segment lost 5 bases and the V segment lost 6 bases, leaving 8 bases of the junction unmatched. The CDR3 here is CASSDTTGVETQYF. DNA of the CDR3: TGCGCCAGCAGCGACACGACAGGGGTTGAGACCCAGTACTTC.

This clone was seen a few times. The CDR3 DNA reads as TGTGCCAGCAGTGAACGGACAGGGAATTTGTACGAGCAGTACTTC. It is translated as CASSERTGNLYEQYF. The V gene is TRBV6-1, the J gene TRBJ2-7; 8 bases align to TRBD1. The V gene end was trimmed by 2 bases and the J gene end by 4 bases; junction bases not matched to a gene: 7. CDR1 and CDR2 from the germline V gene are MNHNS and SASEGT. The CDR3 consists of 15 residues.

The chain employs TRBV2 and TRBJ1-2, with D perhaps TRBD1 (6 bases). Deletions cut 7 bases from V and 4 bases from J, with 10 bases between. Germline loops: CDR1 SNHLY, CDR2 FYNNEI. There are 12 residues in the CDR3. CDR3 residues: CASKGVGYGYTF. The CDR3 nucleotides read TGTGCCAGCAAGGGGGTTGGCTATGGCTACACCTTC.

The chain employs TRBV4-1 and TRBJ1-1; the D gene is possibly TRBD1 (5 bases). Trimming shortened V by 1 base and J by 3 bases, and 18 bases separated the two germline ends. The CDR3 totals 17 residues. Per the germline V gene, CDR1 is MGHRA and CDR2 is YSYEKL. The CDR3 sequence: CASSQAPRRTGDTEAFF. The CDR3 region has the DNA TGCGCCAGCAGCCAAGCCCCACGTCGGACGGGGGACACTGAAGCTTTCTTT.

The gene calls are TRBV29-1 and TRBJ1-5; 12 bases agree with TRBD1. J gave up 8 bases and V 3 bases, and 11 bases lay outside the gene matches. CDR3 length: 16 residues. The germline V gene has CDR1 SQVTM and CDR2 ANQGSEA. The CDR3 loop reads CSVESKGTGGIEPQHF. DNA of the CDR3: TGCAGCGTTGAGAGTAAAGGGACAGGGGGCATAGAGCCCCAGCATTTT.

This clone was detected a few times. The V and J genes are TRBV6-5 and TRBJ1-2; 12 nucleotides agree with TRBD1. The CDR3 covers 15 residues. V was clipped by 0 bases and J by 8 bases; unmatched bases: 4. Germline assignment: CDR1 MNHEY and CDR2 SVGAGI. In DNA, the CDR3 is TGTGCCAGCAGTTACTCGGGACAGGGGGCGATGGGCTACACCTTC. This sequence encodes CASSYSGQGAMGYTF.